These 7 T cell receptor beta chains were sequenced from one sample in a study of pediatric ulcerative colitis. TCRdb's copy holds only in-frame clones and misses some; the assay was immunoSEQ multiplex PCR. Among 40,000 to 60,000 clones listed, more than 60% were seen once. During colonoscopy, one to two rectal pinch biopsies were collected. Sequenced sample: gut tissue. Source of these receptors: a girl aged 10 to 17 with moderate ulcerative colitis.

This clone was picked up a small number of times. The rearrangement joins TRBV30 to TRBJ1-5; D remains unclear. Trimming took off 3 bases at V and 3 bases at J, with 12 bases between the two ends. CDR1 and CDR2 from the germline V gene are GTSNPN and SVGIG (reference sequence). This CDR3 has 14 residues. The CDR3, as DNA: TGTGCCTGGAGGCCCGGGAGAATCAATCAGCCCCAGCATTTT. Its protein product is CAWRPGRINQPQHF.

The chain links TRBV29-1 to TRBJ2-5; D call uncertain. The CDR3 spans 10 residues. V was shortened by 7 bases and J by 2 bases, with 5 bases between the two germline ends. Germline-derived CDR1 and CDR2 are SQVTM and ANQGSEA. The DNA for the CDR3 is TGCAGCGCTGGGCAAGAGACCCAGTACTTC. The encoded protein is CSAGQETQYF. The variable domain in full, completed from reference TRBV29-1 and TRBJ2-5, reads SAVISQKPSRDICQRGTSLTIQCQVDSQVTMMFWYRQQPGQSLTLIATANQGSEATYESGFVIDKFPISRPNLTFSTLTVSNMSPEDSSIYLCSAGQETQYFGPGTRLLVL.

The rearrangement links TRBV6-1 to TRBJ1-2; 9 nucleotides agree with TRBD1. This CDR3 comprises 19 residues. Germline V gene data show CDR1 as MNHNS and CDR2 as SASEGT. The V gene end was trimmed by 2 bases and the J gene end by 0 bases; junction bases not matched to a gene: 13. CDR3 in amino acids: CASSEFVKGTGSANYGYTF. The DNA for the CDR3 is TGTGCCAGCAGTGAATTCGTAAAGGGGACAGGGTCCGCTAACTATGGCTACACCTTC.

J is TRBJ1-1 and V is TRBV6-1; D gene ambiguous. Trimming cost V 2 bases and J 3 bases, with 7 bases left between them. The germline gives CDR1 MNHNS, CDR2 SASEGT. The CDR3 runs 13 residues. Here the CDR3 DNA reads TGTGCCAGCAGTGAAACAAAGGACACTGAAGCTTTCTTT. It yields the protein CASSETKDTEAFF.

This chain links TRBV5-1 with TRBJ2-7; D remains unclear. This CDR3 is 14 amino acids long. The germline V and J ends were trimmed by 2 bases and 2 bases, with 11 bases remaining between them. From germline, CDR1 is SGHRS and CDR2 YFSETQ. CDR3 sequence (DNA): TGCGCCAGCAGCTTTATCGGCGGAACCTACGAGCAGTACTTC. Its protein product is CASSFIGGTYEQYF.

The chain recombines TRBV6-5 with TRBJ1-5; 8 bases map to TRBD1. There are 14 residues in the CDR3. J was trimmed by 1 base and V by 6 bases; bases with no gene match: 2. Germline values: CDR1 MNHEY, CDR2 SVGAGI. CDR3 sequence: CASRGQASNQPQHF. The CDR3 DNA sequence: TGTGCCAGCAGGGGACAGGCAAGCAATCAGCCCCAGCATTTT.

This chain uses TRBV5-6 with TRBJ2-3; 11 bases are a match to TRBD2. The CDR3 consists of 18 residues. V was pared by 3 bases and J by 1 base, with 10 bases of the junction left unmatched. CDR1 is SGHDT and CDR2 is YYEEEE in the germline V gene. The CDR3 bases are TGTGCCAGCAGCTCACTTAGCGGGGGGGCCCATGGCACAGATACGCAGTATTTT. Protein sequence: CASSSLSGGAHGTDTQYF.